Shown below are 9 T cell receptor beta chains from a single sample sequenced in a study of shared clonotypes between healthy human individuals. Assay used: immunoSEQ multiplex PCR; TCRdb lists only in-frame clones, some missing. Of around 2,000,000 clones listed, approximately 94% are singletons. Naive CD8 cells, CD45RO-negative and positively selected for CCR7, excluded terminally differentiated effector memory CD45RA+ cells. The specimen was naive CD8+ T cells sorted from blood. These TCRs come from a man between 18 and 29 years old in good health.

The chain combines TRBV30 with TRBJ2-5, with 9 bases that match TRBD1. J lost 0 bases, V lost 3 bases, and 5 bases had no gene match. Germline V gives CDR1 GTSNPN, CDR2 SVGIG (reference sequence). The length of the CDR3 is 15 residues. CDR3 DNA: TGTGCCTGGAGACCAGGGACAGGGAACCAAGAGACCCAGTACTTC. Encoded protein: CAWRPGTGNQETQYF.

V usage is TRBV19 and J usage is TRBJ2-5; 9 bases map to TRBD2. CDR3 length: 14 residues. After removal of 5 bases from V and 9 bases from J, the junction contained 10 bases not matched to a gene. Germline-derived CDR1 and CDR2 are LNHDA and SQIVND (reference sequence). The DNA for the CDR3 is TGTGCCAGTAGTGCCGGGACTAGCTGGGCGGCCCAGTACTTC. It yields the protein CASSAGTSWAAQYF.

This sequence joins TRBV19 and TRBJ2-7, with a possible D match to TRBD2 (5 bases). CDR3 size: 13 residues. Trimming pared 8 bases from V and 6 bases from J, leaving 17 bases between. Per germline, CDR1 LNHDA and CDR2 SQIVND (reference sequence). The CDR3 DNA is TGTGCCAGTGCCGTGAGGGCAGATCGCGAGCAGTACTTC. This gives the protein CASAVRADREQYF.

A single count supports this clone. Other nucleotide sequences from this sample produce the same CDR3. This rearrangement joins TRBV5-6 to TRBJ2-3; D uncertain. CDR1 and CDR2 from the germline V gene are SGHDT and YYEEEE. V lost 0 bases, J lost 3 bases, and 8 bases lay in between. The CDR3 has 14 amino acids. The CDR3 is CASSLAVDTDTQYF. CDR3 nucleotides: TGTGCCAGCAGCTTGGCGGTCGATACAGATACGCAGTATTTT.

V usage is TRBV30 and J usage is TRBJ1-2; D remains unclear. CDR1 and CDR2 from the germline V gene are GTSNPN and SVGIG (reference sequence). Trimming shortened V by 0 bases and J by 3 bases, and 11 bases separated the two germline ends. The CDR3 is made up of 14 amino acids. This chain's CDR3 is CAWSVAGFDYGYTF. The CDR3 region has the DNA TGTGCCTGGAGTGTAGCAGGATTTGACTATGGCTACACCTTC.

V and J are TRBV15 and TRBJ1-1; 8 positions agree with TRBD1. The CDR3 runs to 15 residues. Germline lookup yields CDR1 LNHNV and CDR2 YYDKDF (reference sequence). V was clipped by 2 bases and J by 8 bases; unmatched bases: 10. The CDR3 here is CATSRTTGGPPEAFF. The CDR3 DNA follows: TGTGCCACCAGCAGAACAACAGGGGGACCCCCGGAAGCTTTCTTT.

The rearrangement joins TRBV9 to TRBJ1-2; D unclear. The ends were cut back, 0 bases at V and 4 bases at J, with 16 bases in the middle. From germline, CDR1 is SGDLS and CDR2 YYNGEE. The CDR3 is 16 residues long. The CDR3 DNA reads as TGTGCCAGCAGCGTAGTGGCCCGGGCAGGACCCTATGGCTACACCTTC. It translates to CASSVVARAGPYGYTF.

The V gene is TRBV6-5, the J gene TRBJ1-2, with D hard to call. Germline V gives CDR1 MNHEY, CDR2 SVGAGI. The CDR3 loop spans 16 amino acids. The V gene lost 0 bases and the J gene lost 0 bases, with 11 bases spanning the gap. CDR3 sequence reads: CASSYSIFTSNYGYTF. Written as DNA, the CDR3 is TGTGCCAGCAGTTACTCGATTTTTACCTCTAACTATGGCTACACCTTC.

The CDR3 bases are TGTGCCAGCAGATACTATAATTCACCCCTCCACTTT. This codes for CASRYYNSPLHF. V gene TRBV25-1 combines with J gene TRBJ1-6; D ambiguous. Trimming left V 6 bases short and J 3 bases short, with 3 bases between. The CDR3 has 12 residues. Germline V gene lookup returns CDR1 MGHDK and CDR2 SYGVNS.